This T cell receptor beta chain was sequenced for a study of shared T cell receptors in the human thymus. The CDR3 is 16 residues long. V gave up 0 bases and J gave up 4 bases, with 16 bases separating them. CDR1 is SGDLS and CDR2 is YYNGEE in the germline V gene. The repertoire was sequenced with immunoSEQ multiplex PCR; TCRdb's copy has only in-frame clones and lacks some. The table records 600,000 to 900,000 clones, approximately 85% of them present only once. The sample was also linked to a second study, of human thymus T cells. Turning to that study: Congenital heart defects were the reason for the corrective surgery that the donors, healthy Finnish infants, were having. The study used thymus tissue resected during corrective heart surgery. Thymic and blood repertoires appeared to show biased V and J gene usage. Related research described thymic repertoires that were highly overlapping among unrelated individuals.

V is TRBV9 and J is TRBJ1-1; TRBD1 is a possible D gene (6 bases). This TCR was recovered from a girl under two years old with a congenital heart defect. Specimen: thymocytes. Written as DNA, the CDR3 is TGTGCCAGCAGCGTAGTAACAGGGAGGGGTGTCACTGAAGCTTTCTTT. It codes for CASSVVTGRGVTEAFF.